Listed here are 3 T cell receptor beta chains from one sample, sequenced in a study of T cells in Graves' hyperthyroidism and ophthalmopathy. Amplification of TCR beta CDR3 regions was performed using RNA transcripts as template. Carried out on the TCR CDR3, a first-round RT-PCR used the HTBI primer set. TCRdb fed the multiplex PCR reads into MiXCR, producing one record per CDR3 protein. Of roughly 500,000 distinct CDR3 sequences listed, roughly 13% are singletons. The sample consisted of blood. The receptors were gathered from a woman younger than 45 with Graves' hyperthyroidism that later progressed to Graves' ophthalmopathy.

This clonotype was picked up many times. The V and J genes are TRBV11-2 and TRBJ2-7; 11 positions match TRBD2. The CDR3 is 15 amino acids. J gave up 2 bases and V 5 bases, and 5 bases lay outside the gene matches. Germline-derived CDR1 and CDR2 are SGHAT and FQNNGV. The CDR3 DNA reads as TGTGCCAGCAGCCTAACTAGCGGGAGCCCCTACGAGCAGTACTTC. This gives the protein CASSLTSGSPYEQYF.

Only a few counts were recorded for this clonotype. The chain couples TRBV30 to TRBJ1-2, with D possibly being TRBD1 (6 bases). Trimming left V 1 base short and J 6 bases short, with 15 bases between. The germline gives CDR1 GTSNPN, CDR2 SVGIG (reference sequence). The CDR3 extends over 14 amino acids. In DNA, the CDR3 is TGTGCCTGGAGTGCGGGTATGGACAGCGATGGCTACACCTTC. Translated: CAWSAGMDSDGYTF.

Ten or more counts support this clonotype. J is TRBJ1-2 and V is TRBV7-6; 7 bases align to TRBD1. V lost 5 bases to trimming and J lost 7 bases; unmatched junction nucleotides: 7. Germline V gene data show CDR1 as SGHVS and CDR2 as FNYEAQ. This CDR3 is built from 13 residues. CDR3 bases: TGTGCCAGCAGCAGGGACAGCCTCGGTGGCTACACCTTC. As protein: CASSRDSLGGYTF.